One sample yielded the 9 T cell receptor beta chains listed below, sequenced in a study of cytomegalovirus exposure and HLA in healthy donors. This PCR relied on a set of 60 Vbeta primers and 13 Jbeta primers. Data came from immunoSEQ multiplex PCR; TCRdb stores just in-frame clones and leaves some out. The table lists more than 250,000 clones, 85% to 90% of them singletons, with approximately 2.2% in the top ten. Sequencing input: PBMCs. These receptors originate from a woman between 18 and 29 years old in good health and CMV-seronegative.

The chain is built from TRBV2 and TRBJ1-4, with 9 bases lining up with TRBD1. The CDR3 spans 14 residues. The V and J ends lost 4 bases and 11 bases, in that order; junction bases with no gene match: 8. CDR1 is SNHLY, CDR2 FYNNEI, per germline. The CDR3 reads CASSVGTGIRKLFF. CDR3 bases: TGTGCCAGCAGTGTTGGGACAGGGATTCGGAAACTGTTTTTT.

The gene calls are TRBV5-1 and TRBJ1-3; D not certain. V lost 3 bases, J lost 2 bases, and 12 bases lay in between. The CDR3 totals 15 residues. In germline, CDR1 is SGHRS, CDR2 YFSETQ. This chain's CDR3 is CASSSSGEAGNTIYF. CDR3 DNA sequence: TGCGCCAGCAGCTCCTCGGGAGAGGCTGGAAACACCATATATTTT.

This chain joins TRBV6-5 and TRBJ2-2; 7 bases match TRBD2. The CDR3 loop spans 13 amino acids. Trimming took 6 bases from V and 6 from J; bases not matched to a gene: 4. From germline, CDR1 is MNHEY and CDR2 SVGAGI. CDR3 residues: CASRSAGAGELFF. In nucleotides, the CDR3 is TGTGCCAGCAGGTCCGCGGGGGCCGGGGAGCTGTTTTTT.

This clone appeared a single time. The V call is TRBV19, the J call TRBJ2-1; TRBD2 matches at 11 bases. Germline V gives CDR1 LNHDA, CDR2 SQIVND (reference sequence). This CDR3 contains 18 residues. The V gene end was trimmed by 3 bases and the J gene end by 0 bases; junction bases not matched to a gene: 7. This CDR3 reads CASSMGLAGGHSYNEQFF. The CDR3 region has the DNA TGTGCCAGTAGTATGGGGCTAGCGGGGGGTCACTCCTACAATGAGCAGTTCTTC.

V usage is TRBV29-1 and J usage is TRBJ1-2; D might be TRBD1 (5 bases). The germline CDR1 and CDR2 sequences are SQVTM and ANQGSEA. V was trimmed by 5 bases and J by 7 bases, leaving 23 bases between them. This CDR3 has 15 residues. CDR3 coding DNA: TGCAGCGTTCCATGGGGCGGAGCGGGACCTCTTGGCTACACCTTC. Translated, it gives CSVPWGGAGPLGYTF. The full variable domain, completed using reference TRBV29-1 and TRBJ1-2, is SAVISQKPSRDICQRGTSLTIQCQVDSQVTMMFWYRQQPGQSLTLIATANQGSEATYESGFVIDKFPISRPNLTFSTLTVSNMSPEDSSIYLCSVPWGGAGPLGYTFGSGTRLTVV.

The rearrangement links TRBV7-8 to TRBJ1-1; the match to TRBD1 covers 7 bases. The V gene end was trimmed by 7 bases and the J gene end by 4 bases; junction bases not matched to a gene: 6. The CDR3 is 13 amino acids. Germline CDR1 is SGHVS and CDR2 is FQNEAQ. The CDR3 protein is CASTYRQGTEAFF. CDR3 bases: TGTGCCAGCACATATCGACAGGGCACTGAAGCTTTCTTT.

This chain uses TRBV15 with TRBJ2-1; TRBD2 is a possible D gene (5 bases). This CDR3 has 15 residues. The V end was cut by 3 bases, the J end by 0 bases, with 9 bases between. Germline V gene sequence: CDR1 LNHNV, CDR2 YYDKDF (reference sequence). This CDR3 reads CATSSLASSYNEQFF. The DNA for the CDR3 is TGTGCCACCAGCAGCCTAGCTAGCTCCTACAATGAGCAGTTCTTC.

The genes are TRBV7-9 and TRBJ2-6; the D gene is possibly TRBD1 (6 bases). The V and J ends lost 5 bases and 0 bases respectively, with 14 bases between them. Germline assignment: CDR1 SEHNR and CDR2 FQNEAQ (reference sequence). This CDR3 contains 17 residues. Here the CDR3 reads CASSRTVSNSGANVLTF. CDR3 nucleotides: TGTGCCAGCAGCCGGACAGTTTCTAACTCTGGGGCCAACGTCCTGACTTTC.

The rearrangement joins TRBV6-5 to TRBJ2-7; no firm D call. Germline CDR1 is MNHEY and CDR2 is SVGAGI. The CDR3 consists of 13 residues. V shed 2 bases and J shed 0 bases, with 5 bases lying between them. CDR3 sequence reads: CASSYSSSYEQYF. In nucleotides, the CDR3 is TGTGCCAGCAGTTACAGTAGCTCCTACGAGCAGTACTTC.